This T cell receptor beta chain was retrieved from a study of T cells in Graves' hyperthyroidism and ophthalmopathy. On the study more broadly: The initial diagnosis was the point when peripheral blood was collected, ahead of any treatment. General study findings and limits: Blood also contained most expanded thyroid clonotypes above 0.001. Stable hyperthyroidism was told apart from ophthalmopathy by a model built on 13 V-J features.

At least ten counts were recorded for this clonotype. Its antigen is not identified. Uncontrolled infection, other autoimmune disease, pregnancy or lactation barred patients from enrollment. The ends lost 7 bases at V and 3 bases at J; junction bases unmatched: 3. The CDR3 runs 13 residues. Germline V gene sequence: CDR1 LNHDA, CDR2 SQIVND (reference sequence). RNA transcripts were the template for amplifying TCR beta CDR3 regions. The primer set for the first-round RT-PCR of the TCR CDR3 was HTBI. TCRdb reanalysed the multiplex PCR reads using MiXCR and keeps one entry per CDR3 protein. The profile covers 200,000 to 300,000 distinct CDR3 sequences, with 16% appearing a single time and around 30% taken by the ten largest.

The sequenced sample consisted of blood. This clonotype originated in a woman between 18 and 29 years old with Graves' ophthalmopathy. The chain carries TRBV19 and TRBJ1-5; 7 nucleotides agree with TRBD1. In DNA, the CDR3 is TGTGCCAGTACGGACAGGCCCAATCAGCCCCAGCATTTT. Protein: CASTDRPNQPQHF.